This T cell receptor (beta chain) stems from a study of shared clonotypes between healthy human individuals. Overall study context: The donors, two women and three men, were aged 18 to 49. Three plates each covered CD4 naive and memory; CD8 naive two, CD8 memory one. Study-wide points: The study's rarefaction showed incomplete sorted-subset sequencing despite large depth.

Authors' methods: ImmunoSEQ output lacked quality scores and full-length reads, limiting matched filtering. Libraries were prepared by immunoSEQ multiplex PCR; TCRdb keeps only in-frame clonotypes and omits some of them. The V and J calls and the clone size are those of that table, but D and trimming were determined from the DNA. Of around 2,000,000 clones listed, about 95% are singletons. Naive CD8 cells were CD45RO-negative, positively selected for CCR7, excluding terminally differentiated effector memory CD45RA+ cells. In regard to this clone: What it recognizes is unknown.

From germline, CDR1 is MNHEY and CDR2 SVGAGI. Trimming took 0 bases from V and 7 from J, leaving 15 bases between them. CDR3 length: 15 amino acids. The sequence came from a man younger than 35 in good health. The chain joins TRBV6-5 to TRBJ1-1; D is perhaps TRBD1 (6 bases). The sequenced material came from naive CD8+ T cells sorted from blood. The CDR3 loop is CASSYSARGAFEAFF. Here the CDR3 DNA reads TGTGCCAGCAGTTACTCGGCCCGGGGGGCCTTTGAAGCTTTCTTT.